The next 24 T cell receptor beta chains were all read from a single sample in a study of neurological immune-mediated disorders. One entry per CDR3 protein, called by TCRdb with MiXCR from the 5' RACE reads. The data contain some 79,000 distinct CDR3 sequences, over 12% of them singletons. The specimen sequenced was PBMCs. The origin of the receptors is a woman in her fifties or sixties in good health.

This clonotype was seen repeatedly, ten times or more. The genes are TRBV20-1 and TRBJ1-1; D perhaps matches TRBD1 (5 bases). The V end was cut by 0 bases, the J end by 4 bases, with 15 bases between. The CDR3 has 15 residues. The germline gives CDR1 DFQATT, CDR2 SNEGSKA (reference sequence). CDR3 residues: CSARDIRAGGTEAFF. As DNA, the CDR3 is TGCAGTGCTAGAGACATCCGGGCGGGGGGCACTGAAGCTTTCTTT.

This rearrangement joins TRBV6-1 to TRBJ1-2; D might be TRBD1 (5 bases). Trimming removed 2 bases from V and 6 bases from J, with 10 bases in between. The length of the CDR3 is 13 residues. Germline-derived CDR1 and CDR2 are MNHNS and SASEGT. This chain's CDR3 is CASSEIWGHGYTF. Here the CDR3 DNA reads TGTGCCAGCAGTGAAATCTGGGGCCATGGCTACACCTTC.

This clonotype was counted ten times or more. The chain carries TRBV5-1 and TRBJ1-3; 7 bases agree with TRBD1. Germline lookup yields CDR1 SGHRS and CDR2 YFSETQ. This CDR3 contains 17 residues. The J segment lost 0 bases and the V segment lost 0 bases, leaving 6 bases of the junction unmatched. CDR3 coding DNA: TGCGCCAGCAGCTTGGCCGGGACAGCGAGCTCTGGAAACACCATATATTTT. Translation: CASSLAGTASSGNTIYF. The full variable domain, with the rest looked up from reference TRBV5-1 and TRBJ1-3, is KAGVTQTPRYLIKTRGQQVTLSCSPISGHRSVSWYQQTPGQGLQFLFEYFSETQRNKGNFPGRFSGRQFSNSRSEMNVSTLELGDSALYLCASSLAGTASSGNTIYFGEGSWLTVV.

This clonotype was observed many times. V usage is TRBV7-2 and J usage is TRBJ2-7; D perhaps matches TRBD2 (6 bases). The CDR3 runs to 16 residues. V shed 5 bases and J shed 0 bases, with 17 bases lying between them. Germline V gene sequence: CDR1 SGHTA, CDR2 FQGNSA. As DNA, the CDR3 is TGTGCCAGCAGCCCTATCTTCGTGGAGGGCTCCTACGAGCAGTACTTC. Translated, it gives CASSPIFVEGSYEQYF.

This clonotype was counted many times. The chain carries TRBV29-1 and TRBJ1-1; D not certain. CDR3 length equals 11 residues. V lost 1 base, J lost 14 bases, and 14 bases lay in between. Germline V CDR1 and CDR2: SQVTM, ANQGSEA. CDR3 nucleotide sequence: TGCAGCGTTGAAGTTGTCCAGCTAGGATTCTTT. Its protein product is CSVEVVQLGFF. The full variable domain, with the rest looked up from reference TRBV29-1 and TRBJ1-1, is SAVISQKPSRDICQRGTSLTIQCQVDSQVTMMFWYRQQPGQSLTLIATANQGSEATYESGFVIDKFPISRPNLTFSTLTVSNMSPEDSSIYLCSVEVVQLGFFGQGTRLTVV.

Many counts were recorded for this clonotype. The genes are TRBV10-3 and TRBJ1-2; a possible D gene is TRBD1 (6 bases). Germline-derived CDR1 and CDR2 are ENHRY and SYGVKD. V lost 10 bases, J lost 3 bases, and 24 bases lay in between. The CDR3 is made up of 16 amino acids. The CDR3 nucleotides read TGTGCCACCCAGCCAGAGCCGTCAGGGGTCGACTATGGCTACACCTTC. Translated: CATQPEPSGVDYGYTF.

Ten or more counts support this clonotype. The J gene is TRBJ2-5, the V gene TRBV7-2; maybe TRBD1 (6 bases). This CDR3 is 14 amino acids long. Germline loops: CDR1 SGHTA, CDR2 FQGNSA. V was cut by 6 bases and J by 3 bases, with 14 bases left in between. The CDR3 nucleotides read TGTGCCAGCAGACCTACAGGGTTAGAAGAGACCCAGTACTTC. As protein: CASRPTGLEETQYF.

For this clonotype: Given a much more abundant clone one base away, this may be a read error. This chain joins TRBV24-1 and TRBJ1-2; the D gene is possibly TRBD1 (5 bases). CDR3 size: 13 residues. V lost 7 bases, J lost 6 bases, and 14 bases lay in between. Germline CDR1 is KGHDR and CDR2 is SFDVKD. CDR3 DNA: TGTGCCACCAGCGGGGACTGGGTGCATGGCTACACCTTC. Amino acids: CATSGDWVHGYTF.

At least ten counts were recorded for this clonotype. The chain carries TRBV7-8 and TRBJ2-7; TRBD2 matches at 8 bases. V was clipped by 5 bases and J by 2 bases; unmatched bases: 8. This CDR3 contains 15 residues. Germline CDR1 and CDR2: SGHVS and FQNEAQ. CDR3 coding DNA: TGTGCCAGCAGCCTTAGTGCCGGGAGGGCCTACGAGCAGTACTTC. Its protein product is CASSLSAGRAYEQYF.

This clonotype was counted ten times or more. J is TRBJ1-4 and V is TRBV29-1, with a weak D call TRBD1 (5 bases). This CDR3 spans 12 amino acids. Looked up from germline, CDR1 is SQVTM and CDR2 is ANQGSEA. CDR3 in DNA: TGCGGCGGTGGGGACGGTAATGAAAAACTGTTTTTT. Translation: CGGGDGNEKLFF.

The sample holds many counts of this clonotype. The V gene is TRBV7-9, the J gene TRBJ2-1, with 7 positions matching TRBD1. The length of the CDR3 is 17 residues. Germline V gene sequence: CDR1 SEHNR, CDR2 FQNEAQ (reference sequence). Germline trimming cut 5 bases from V and 4 bases from J; bases unmatched to any gene: 14. CDR3 region: CASSPQARDSLYNEQFF. In nucleotides, the CDR3 is TGTGCCAGCAGCCCACAAGCAAGGGACAGCCTGTACAATGAGCAGTTCTTC.

At least ten counts were recorded for this clonotype. J is TRBJ2-3 and V is TRBV5-1; D unclear. V was pared by 6 bases and J by 2 bases, with 4 bases between. The CDR3 runs to 11 residues. CDR1 is SGHRS, CDR2 YFSETQ, per germline. In nucleotides, the CDR3 is TGCGCCAGCAAGAACACAGATACGCAGTATTTT. It is translated as CASKNTDTQYF.

This clonotype was found many times. Here the CDR3 DNA reads TGTGCCAGCAGTCCACAAGGCAGTAGCGGGGGCCTATACAATGAGCAGTTCTTC. As protein: CASSPQGSSGGLYNEQFF. The J gene is TRBJ2-1, the V gene TRBV27; 9 nucleotides agree with TRBD2. Trimming removed 5 bases from V and 4 bases from J; junction bases left unmatched: 15. Per the germline V gene, CDR1 is MNHEY and CDR2 is SMNVEV (reference sequence). This CDR3 contains 18 residues.

At least ten counts were recorded for this clonotype. The chain links TRBV25-1 to TRBJ2-7; TRBD1 is a possible D gene (6 bases). Germline lookup yields CDR1 MGHDK and CDR2 SYGVNS. The germline V and J ends were trimmed by 1 base and 3 bases, with 16 bases remaining between them. This CDR3 spans 16 amino acids. The CDR3 nucleotides read TGTGCCAGCAGTGAATGGGCACAGGGTCAGGACTACGAGCAGTACTTC. Amino acids: CASSEWAQGQDYEQYF.

At least ten counts were recorded for this clonotype. The chain combines TRBV5-1 with TRBJ2-2, with TRBD2 matching over 8 bases. The germline V gene encodes CDR1 SGHRS and CDR2 YFSETQ. CDR3 length: 17 amino acids. J gave up 3 bases and V 4 bases, and 11 bases lay outside the gene matches. CDR3 region: CASSGYSPAGDTGELFF. Written as DNA, the CDR3 is TGCGCCAGCAGCGGATACTCCCCAGCGGGGGACACCGGGGAGCTGTTTTTT.

This clonotype occurred many times. The rearrangement links TRBV5-1 to TRBJ1-1, with unresolved D. This CDR3 comprises 16 residues. Germline V CDR1 and CDR2: SGHRS, YFSETQ. V dropped 9 bases and J dropped 0 bases, with 21 bases sitting between them. The CDR3 spells CATKTDPGGLNTEAFF. The CDR3 DNA is TGCGCCACCAAAACGGATCCGGGCGGCTTGAACACTGAAGCTTTCTTT.

Many counts were recorded for this clonotype. This sequence joins TRBV28 and TRBJ1-5; unclear D gene. The germline gives CDR1 MDHEN, CDR2 SYDVKM. Trimming pared 5 bases from V and 1 base from J, leaving 6 bases between. This CDR3 region has 13 residues. This chain's CDR3 is CASSILSNQPQHF. Here the CDR3 DNA reads TGTGCCAGCAGTATACTAAGCAATCAGCCCCAGCATTTT.

This clonotype was seen more than once but under ten times. The chain employs TRBV9 and TRBJ1-2, with no clear D. Germline V gives CDR1 SGDLS, CDR2 YYNGEE. Trimming stripped 7 bases from V and 7 bases from J, with 11 bases between. The CDR3 is 11 residues long. The CDR3 here is CASEKVTGYTF. The DNA of the CDR3 is TGTGCCAGCGAGAAGGTAACTGGCTACACCTTC.

This clonotype was found many times. The chain employs TRBV20-1 and TRBJ2-3, with a weak D call TRBD2 (5 bases). The V and J ends lost 0 bases and 0 bases respectively, with 13 bases between them. Germline-derived CDR1 and CDR2 are DFQATT and SNEGSKA (reference sequence). The CDR3 spans 16 residues. This CDR3 is CSARDPPGGSTDTQYF. For the CDR3, the DNA is TGCAGTGCTAGAGATCCCCCGGGCGGGAGCACAGATACGCAGTATTTT.

This clonotype has a count of ten or more. The chain recombines TRBV13 with TRBJ2-1; TRBD2 is a possible D gene (5 bases). The CDR3 has 13 residues. Germline lookup yields CDR1 PRHDT and CDR2 FYEKMQ (reference sequence). The V end was cut by 5 bases, the J end by 6 bases, with 11 bases between. In DNA, the CDR3 is TGTGCCAGCAGCATCGACTACGGCAATGAGCAGTTCTTC. Translating it yields CASSIDYGNEQFF.

The gene calls are TRBV5-1 and TRBJ1-1; the match to TRBD1 covers 9 bases. The CDR3 loop spans 12 amino acids. Germline V lookup: CDR1 SGHRS, CDR2 YFSETQ. The ends lost 7 bases at V and 3 bases at J; junction bases unmatched: 1. The CDR3 DNA reads TGCGCCAGCCGGGACAGGGACACTGAAGCTTTCTTT. It codes for CASRDRDTEAFF.

In this sample, this clonotype turned up many times. The chain links TRBV2 to TRBJ2-5; possibly TRBD2 for D (7 bases). V was cut by 7 bases and J by 5 bases, with 14 bases left in between. Per the germline V gene, CDR1 is SNHLY and CDR2 is FYNNEI. This CDR3 comprises 13 residues. Here the CDR3 reads CASTRGRDETQYF. The CDR3 nucleotides are TGTGCCAGCACTAGGGGGAGGGACGAGACCCAGTACTTC.

This clonotype has at least ten counts. V and J are TRBV5-1 and TRBJ1-2, with D possibly matching TRBD1 (6 bases). The V gene's germline CDR1 is SGHRS and CDR2 YFSETQ. This CDR3 is built from 14 residues. V lost 4 bases, J lost 5 bases, and 15 bases lay in between. CDR3 in DNA: TGCGCCAGCAGCCCCGGGGACAAAGCGTATGGCTACACCTTC. It yields the protein CASSPGDKAYGYTF.

This clonotype was observed many times. This rearrangement joins TRBV5-1 to TRBJ1-4; a possible D gene is TRBD1 (5 bases). V was shortened by 0 bases and J by 9 bases, with 18 bases between the two germline ends. This CDR3 is 16 amino acids long. Germline V gene sequence: CDR1 SGHRS, CDR2 YFSETQ. In nucleotides, the CDR3 is TGCGCCAGCAGCTTGGCCTCGGGGACGTCACACAAAAAACTGTTTTTT. The encoded protein is CASSLASGTSHKKLFF.